This record covers a single TCR beta chain. Its specificity is unknown. V was pared by 3 bases and J by 7 bases, with 9 bases between. This CDR3 comprises 12 residues. The germline CDR1 and CDR2 sequences are MDHEN and SYDVKM. The sample belongs to a study of cytomegalovirus exposure and HLA in healthy donors. The study's findings and limits: Across all donors, roughly uniform sequencing depth was an assumption of the presence/absence analyses. It was likely that a cluster of highly shared sequence variants was a sequencing artifact.

Primers for the PCR totalled 60 Vbeta and 13 Jbeta. The protocol was immunoSEQ multiplex PCR, while the TCRdb copy is restricted to in-frame clones and leaves out a portion. The sample holds 200,000 or so clones, around 80% seen once. Sequencing was done on a sample of PBMCs. The receptor was derived from a man aged 25-40 years in good health and CMV-seronegative. The V call is TRBV28, the J call TRBJ1-2; D is unresolved. In DNA form, the CDR3 reads TGTGCCAGCAGTTTTGCGGGGAGTGGCTACACCTTC. Its protein product is CASSFAGSGYTF.